This TCR beta chain originates from a study of metastatic and nonmetastatic thyroid tumors. Study in general: The comparison covered peripheral blood and tumor or nodule tissue in malignant and benign thyroid patients.

Using MiXCR, TCRdb reanalyzed the PCR reads. The data show more than 15,000 clones, 27% seen once. The germline CDR1 and CDR2 sequences are SGHRS and YFSETQ. The CDR3 spans 15 residues. Trimming took 1 base from V and 5 from J, leaving 16 bases between them. Each patient came to thyroid surgery without any prior treatment (of any kind). This chain connects TRBV5-1 to TRBJ2-7; TRBD2 is a possible D gene (6 bases). The specimen sequenced was blood. The clonotype originates from a female donor with papillary thyroid cancer or a benign thyroid nodule (not recorded which). Some clones in this sample may be carry-over from other donors' samples. CDR3 sequence: CASSLFSSEPNEQYF. The CDR3 coding sequence is TGCGCCAGCAGCTTGTTCTCTAGCGAACCGAACGAGCAGTACTTC. Supplemented by reference TRBV5-1 and TRBJ2-7, the full variable domain reads KAGVTQTPRYLIKTRGQQVTLSCSPISGHRSVSWYQQTPGQGLQFLFEYFSETQRNKGNFPGRFSGRQFSNSRSEMNVSTLELGDSALYLCASSLFSSEPNEQYFGPGTRLTVT.